This TCR beta chain was sequenced in a study of Graves' ophthalmopathy and Graves' hyperthyroidism. Investigators amplified TCR beta CDR3 regions from RNA transcripts. HTBI-primed first-round RT-PCR preceded second-round multiplex PCR. TCRdb ran MiXCR on the multiplex PCR reads and lists one entry per CDR3 protein. The table includes some 380,000 distinct CDR3 sequences, 15% to 17% detected once. This clonotype occurred many times. Its target is unknown. V trimming: 4 bases; J trimming: 3 bases; junction bases outside the gene matches: 8. The CDR3 is 16 amino acids. Germline values: CDR1 SGHTA, CDR2 FQGTGA. Study-wide results and limits: As the model predicted ophthalmopathy progression, it achieved a sensitivity of nearly 71% and a specificity of approximately 72%.

The V and J genes are TRBV7-3 and TRBJ1-1; TRBD1 matches 10 bases. Sequencing was done on a sample of peripheral blood. The clonotype originates from a woman in her late teens or twenties with stable Graves' hyperthyroidism. CDR3 nucleotides: TGTGCCAGCAGCTCCCGGACAGGGGGGTTATACACTGAAGCTTTCTTT. Its translation: CASSSRTGGLYTEAFF.